One and the same sample provided the 15 T cell receptor beta chains below, sequenced in a study of blood T cells in healthy people across ages. The authors ran a second PCR of roughly 6 to 11 cycles using a sample-barcoded 5' primer and a J-beta primer mix. TCRdb re-called the 5' RACE reads through MiXCR, storing one row per CDR3 protein. Of about 1.6 million distinct CDR3 sequences in the sample, roughly 30% were seen once. Sample: blood. These receptors all come from a woman in her twenties or thirties in good health.

V and J are TRBV6-2 or TRBV6-3 and TRBJ1-4; 10 nucleotides agree with TRBD1. The germline gives CDR1 MNHEY, CDR2 SVGEGT. V was pared by 7 bases and J by 14 bases, with 13 bases of the junction left unmatched. The CDR3 extends over 14 amino acids. The CDR3 nucleotides read TGTGCCAGCAACCGGGACAGGGGTGTAAGACGGCTGTTTTTT. It translates to CASNRDRGVRRLFF.

In DNA form, the CDR3 reads TGTGCCAGCAGACGGGGAGGGGAGCTGTTTTTT. Encoded protein: CASRRGGELFF. This sequence joins TRBV7-2 and TRBJ2-2; possible D gene TRBD2, 5 bases. Trimming cost V 6 bases and J 8 bases, with 7 bases left between them. Germline-derived CDR1 and CDR2 are SGHTA and FQGNSA. The CDR3 runs 11 residues. Full variable domain (outside the CDR3, taken from reference TRBV7-2 and TRBJ2-2): GAGVSQSPSNKVTEKGKDVELRCDPISGHTALYWYRQSLGQGLEFLIYFQGNSAPDKSGLPSDRFSAERTGGSVSTLTIQRTQQEDSAVYLCASRRGGELFFGEGSRLTVL.

This sequence joins TRBV28 and TRBJ1-5; D is uncertain. CDR3 length equals 13 residues. Germline V gene data show CDR1 as MDHEN and CDR2 as SYDVKM. The germline V and J ends were trimmed by 1 base and 4 bases, with 5 bases remaining between them. CDR3 nucleotides: TGTGCCAGCAGTTTATACCTAAATCAGCCCCAGCATTTT. Its protein is CASSLYLNQPQHF.

This chain links TRBV12-3 or TRBV12-4 with TRBJ2-7; D may be TRBD1 or TRBD2 (5 bases each). There are 15 residues in the CDR3. V was trimmed by 1 base and J by 4 bases, leaving 14 bases between them. CDR3 residues: CASSLGPGAPYEQYF. The CDR3 nucleotides read TGTGCCAGCAGTTTAGGGCCCGGGGCCCCATACGAGCAGTACTTC.

This clonotype was detected a few times. The rearrangement joins TRBV20-1 to TRBJ1-1; possibly TRBD1 for D (5 bases). The germline CDR1 and CDR2 sequences are DFQATT and SNEGSKA (reference sequence). CDR3 size: 14 residues. Between the trimmed V and J ends, which lost 7 bases and 0 bases, there was a span of 15 bases. The CDR3 is CSVKGTPVNTEAFF. The CDR3 coding sequence is TGCAGTGTTAAGGGGACGCCGGTGAACACTGAAGCTTTCTTT.

This clonotype showed up just a few times. This chain connects TRBV4-1 to TRBJ2-2; D gene ambiguous. The V gene lost 5 bases and the J gene lost 6 bases, with 16 bases spanning the gap. Germline V gene data show CDR1 as MGHRA and CDR2 as YSYEKL. CDR3 length: 15 residues. In nucleotides, the CDR3 is TGCGCCAGCAGCTACGAGCCCCTCCGGCCCGGGGAGCTGTTTTTT. It translates to CASSYEPLRPGELFF.

This clonotype came up a few times. V gene TRBV20-1 combines with J gene TRBJ2-7; 11 nucleotides line up with TRBD2. V lost 0 bases and J lost 5; bases outside the gene matches: 6. This CDR3 comprises 15 residues. Germline CDR1 is DFQATT and CDR2 is SNEGSKA (reference sequence). CDR3 amino acids: CSARELAGVFHEQYF. The CDR3 DNA reads as TGCAGTGCTAGAGAACTAGCGGGAGTCTTCCACGAGCAGTACTTC.

This CDR3 reads CASSSGSLYEQYF. CDR3 nucleotides: TGCGCCAGCAGCTCCGGCAGCCTATACGAGCAGTACTTC. This rearrangement joins TRBV5-1 to TRBJ2-7; D gene unclear. The CDR3 contains 13 residues. The V gene lost 3 bases and the J gene lost 4 bases, with 11 bases spanning the gap. Germline V lookup: CDR1 SGHRS, CDR2 YFSETQ.

The chain joins TRBV7-9 to TRBJ1-2; D is perhaps TRBD1 (5 bases). This CDR3 spans 16 amino acids. Trimming removed 5 bases from V and 4 bases from J, with 20 bases in between. The V gene's germline CDR1 is SEHNR and CDR2 FQNEAQ (reference sequence). In nucleotides, the CDR3 is TGTGCCAGCAGCCCCCCAGGATGGGGGAGGTCCTATGGCTACACCTTC. The encoded protein is CASSPPGWGRSYGYTF.

The CDR3 spells CSARERGRGVGYTF. For the CDR3, the DNA is TGCAGTGCTAGAGAAAGGGGCAGGGGAGTTGGCTACACCTTC. V usage is TRBV20-1 and J usage is TRBJ1-2; D perhaps matches TRBD1 (6 bases). The germline V gene encodes CDR1 DFQATT and CDR2 SNEGSKA (reference sequence). The germline V and J ends were trimmed by 0 bases and 7 bases, with 15 bases remaining between them. The CDR3 runs 14 residues.

This clonotype was observed a few times. The V and J genes are TRBV9 and TRBJ2-7, with 11 bases that match TRBD2. The length of the CDR3 is 16 residues. V trimming: 3 bases; J trimming: 5 bases; junction bases outside the gene matches: 10. Germline V lookup: CDR1 SGDLS, CDR2 YYNGEE. Here the CDR3 reads CASSAYLTSGGHEQYF. In nucleotides, the CDR3 is TGTGCCAGCAGCGCCTACTTAACTAGCGGGGGCCACGAGCAGTACTTC.

The chain uses TRBV27 and TRBJ1-5; D possibly corresponds to TRBD1 (6 bases). This CDR3 spans 15 amino acids. V lost 3 bases and J lost 2, with 11 bases in between. The germline CDR1 and CDR2 sequences are MNHEY and SMNVEV (reference sequence). The CDR3 DNA reads as TGTGCCAGCAGTTTTGTCTCAGGGGGCAATCAGCCCCAGCATTTT. Protein: CASSFVSGGNQPQHF.

Ten or more counts support this clonotype. This chain connects TRBV20-1 to TRBJ1-1; D remains ambiguous. The CDR3 loop spans 12 amino acids. Germline CDR1 DFQATT, CDR2 SNEGSKA (reference sequence). Trimming took off 5 bases at V and 2 bases at J, with 9 bases between the two ends. The CDR3 spells CSAPGLNTEAFF. CDR3 sequence (DNA): TGCAGTGCTCCGGGCCTCAACACTGAAGCTTTCTTT.

This clonotype was seen a few times. The V gene is TRBV20-1, the J gene TRBJ1-2; 11 nucleotides match TRBD1. V shed 4 bases, J shed 0 bases, and the junction held 16 bases outside the gene matches. The CDR3 totals 19 residues. Germline lookup yields CDR1 DFQATT and CDR2 SNEGSKA (reference sequence). The CDR3 region is CSAKPTSGTGGRTNYGYTF. The CDR3 coding sequence is TGCAGTGCTAAACCGACATCCGGGACAGGGGGTCGTACTAACTATGGCTACACCTTC.

This clonotype has a handful of counts. The J gene is TRBJ2-2, the V gene TRBV5-1; D might be TRBD1 (6 bases). Trimming removed 4 bases at V and 3 bases at J, with 16 bases between. In germline, CDR1 is SGHRS, CDR2 YFSETQ. This CDR3 contains 16 residues. The CDR3 nucleotides read TGCGCCAGCAGCCCTGGGACATCGGTCTACACCGGGGAGCTGTTTTTT. Residues: CASSPGTSVYTGELFF.